This T cell receptor (beta chain) emerged from a study of human T cells and chemical hapten exposure. Time point indicated: patch test 2, 6 weeks after DPC sensitization. The treatment here: therapeutic diphenylcyclopropenone sensitization with weekly scalp DPC. Suited to DPC and affected by alopecia, the donors ranged from 18 to 70 years old. The CDR3 consists of 13 residues. The V gene lost 6 bases and the J gene lost 4 bases, with 11 bases spanning the gap. From germline, CDR1 is MNHEY and CDR2 SMNVEV (reference sequence). TCRdb redid the calling of the RACE reads with MiXCR, one entry per CDR3 protein. The sample has approximately 96,000 distinct CDR3 sequences, approximately 8.6% seen once. This clonotype was recorded a few times.

The sequence was collected from a woman aged 40-49 years with alopecia areata. Some clones in this sample may be carry-over from other donors' samples. The chain links TRBV27 to TRBJ2-3; either TRBD1 or TRBD2 may supply D (5 bases each). Sequences were derived from whole blood, sampled in connection with sensitization to the hapten diphenylcyclopropenone (DPC). CDR3 sequence (DNA): TGTGCCAGCAGCCGGGACCTACCAGATACGCAGTATTTT. Encoded protein: CASSRDLPDTQYF.